A selection of T cell receptor beta chains follows, all from one sample in a study of cytomegalovirus exposure and HLA in healthy donors. Assay used: immunoSEQ multiplex PCR; TCRdb lists only in-frame clones, some missing. This sample has some 65,000 clones, with approximately 94% found just once. Sequenced material: PBMCs. All receptors come from a man younger than 35 in good health and CMV-seropositive. CDR3s include the opening cysteine and the closing phenylalanine or tryptophan. D genes are given only for firm matches. Not all rows give a size; the values are once, few, many and, for expanded clones, a class.

clone_size j_call d_call v_call cdr3_aa cdr3_nt
NA TRBJ2-7 NA TRBV28 CATIDSVLVEQYF TGTGCCACCATCGACAGCGTACTTGTCGAGCAGTACTTC
NA TRBJ2-5 NA TRBV7-8 CASSEGRGWSQETQYF TGTGCCAGCAGCGAAGGCAGGGGATGGTCGCAAGAGACCCAGTACTTC
NA TRBJ2-2 NA TRBV7-3 CASSQDTNTGELFF TGTGCCAGCAGCCAAGACACTAACACCGGGGAGCTGTTTTTT
NA TRBJ2-2 TRBD2 TRBV6-1 CASTVGLAETGELFF TGTGCCAGCACCGTAGGGCTAGCGGAGACCGGGGAGCTGTTTTTT
once TRBJ1-1 NA TRBV10-3 CAIGDSENTEAFF TGTGCCATTGGCGACAGTGAGAACACTGAAGCTTTCTTT
few TRBJ1-1 NA TRBV18 CASSPMREMNTEAFF TGTGCCAGCTCACCAATGAGAGAGATGAACACTGAAGCTTTCTTT
once TRBJ2-7 NA TRBV27 CASSRRETYEQYF TGTGCCAGCAGTCGCAGGGAAACCTACGAGCAGTACTTC
NA TRBJ2-7 TRBD2 TRBV7-3 CASSLASGTPYEQYF TGTGCCAGCAGCTTGGCGAGCGGGACTCCCTACGAGCAGTACTTC
NA TRBJ2-1 TRBD2 TRBV28 CASSFSGVEGWSSYNEQFF TGTGCCAGCAGTTTTAGCGGGGTCGAGGGCTGGAGCTCCTACAATGAGCAGTTCTTC
few TRBJ1-5 TRBD1 TRBV10-1 CASNMGQFHNQPQHF TGCGCCAGCAACATGGGACAGTTTCACAATCAGCCCCAGCATTTT
NA TRBJ1-3 NA TRBV4-1 CASRLQGSGNTIYF TGCGCCAGCAGACTACAGGGCTCTGGAAACACCATATATTTT
once TRBJ2-7 TRBD2 TRBV4-1 CASSQDVWRLAGGPSYEQYF TGCGCCAGCAGCCAAGATGTGTGGAGGCTAGCGGGGGGTCCCTCCTACGAGCAGTACTTC
NA TRBJ1-1 TRBD1 TRBV20-1 CSAPGGTEAFF TGCAGTGCTCCAGGGGGAACTGAAGCTTTCTTT
NA TRBJ2-1 TRBD2 TRBV27 CASASGDYNEQFF TGTGCCAGCGCTAGCGGAGACTACAATGAGCAGTTCTTC
NA TRBJ2-2 NA TRBV19 CASSPYPGRGVQTGELFF TGTGCCAGTAGTCCATACCCGGGCAGGGGGGTACAGACCGGGGAGCTGTTTTTT
NA TRBJ2-3 TRBD1 TRBV28 CASTAEAGGARTQYF TGTGCCAGCACCGCCGAGGCAGGGGGTGCACGTACGCAGTATTTT
NA TRBJ1-5 TRBD1 TRBV5-8 CASSPTWDSLNQPQHF TGTGCCAGCAGCCCTACCTGGGACAGCCTCAATCAGCCCCAGCATTTT
NA TRBJ2-7 NA TRBV28 CASSPDSHLPHEQYF TGTGCCAGCAGTCCTGACTCTCATCTTCCCCACGAGCAGTACTTC
NA TRBJ2-7 NA TRBV23-1 CASSQENTTGQKSYEQYF TGCGCCAGCAGTCAAGAAAACACCACGGGACAAAAATCCTACGAGCAGTACTTC
NA TRBJ2-6 NA TRBV7-3 CASSFIPGLSSGANVLTF TGTGCCAGCAGCTTTATACCGGGACTGAGCTCTGGGGCCAACGTCCTGACTTTC
once TRBJ2-1 TRBD1 TRBV7-2 CASSSTSGQGNEQFF TGTGCCAGCAGCTCAACCTCCGGACAGGGCAATGAGCAGTTCTTC
NA TRBJ2-3 TRBD2 TRBV7-3 CASSLAGGISTDTQYF TGTGCCAGCAGCTTGGCGGGGGGGATTAGCACAGATACGCAGTATTTT
NA TRBJ2-1 TRBD2 TRBV27 CASSEPGLVQYEQFF TGTGCCAGCAGTGAACCGGGACTAGTCCAGTACGAGCAGTTCTTC
NA TRBJ1-5 NA TRBV13 CASSLGTAQRPQHF TGTGCCAGCAGCTTAGGGACAGCTCAGCGGCCCCAGCATTTT